This record concerns one TCR beta chain sequence. Antigen specificity is unknown. This CDR3 spans 14 amino acids. V shed 3 bases and J shed 4 bases, with 9 bases lying between them. This specimen belongs to a study of T cells in Graves' hyperthyroidism and ophthalmopathy. On the study more broadly: Peripheral blood was taken when the disease was first diagnosed, before any treatment began. Whole-study results and caveats: Ophthalmopathy cases were set apart from stable hyperthyroidism by a 13 V-J model.

Amplification yielded TCR beta CDR3 regions, with RNA transcripts as the source. When the TCR CDR3 underwent first-round RT-PCR, the HTBI primer set was used. One entry per CDR3 protein results from TCRdb running MiXCR on the multiplex PCR reads. The repertoire holds nearly 750,000 distinct CDR3 sequences, just over 35% seen once, with roughly 30% in the top ten. This chain uses TRBV12-3 or TRBV12-4 with TRBJ2-2; no definite D call. This clonotype originated in a woman aged 35 to 49 with Graves' hyperthyroidism. Sample: blood. CDR3 nucleotides: TGTGCCAGCAGTTTGGTCGAAGCCACCGGGGAGCTGTTTTTT. This gives the protein CASSLVEATGELFF.